The 28 T cell receptor beta chains below were found in one sample sequenced in a study of cytomegalovirus exposure and HLA in healthy donors. Amplification used 60 Vbeta primers and 13 Jbeta primers. The protocol was immunoSEQ multiplex PCR, while the TCRdb copy is restricted to in-frame clones and leaves out a portion. This table lists roughly 150,000 clones. Sample: PBMCs. The receptors were gathered from a woman in her forties or fifties in good health and CMV-seronegative.

The rearrangement uses TRBV19 and TRBJ2-3, with TRBD2 matching over 8 bases. After removal of 0 bases from V and 4 bases from J, the junction contained 9 bases not matched to a gene. In germline, CDR1 is LNHDA, CDR2 SQIVND (reference sequence). This CDR3 has 17 amino acids. The CDR3, as DNA: TGTGCCAGTAGTATAGATCGAGCGGGGGAAAGGGCAGATACGCAGTATTTT. Its protein is CASSIDRAGERADTQYF.

The V call is TRBV9, the J call TRBJ1-2; no reliable D call. The CDR3 has 15 amino acids. V lost 6 bases and J 2 bases, leaving 17 bases between the germline ends. In germline, CDR1 is SGDLS, CDR2 YYNGEE. The CDR3 is CASTPNLAVNYGYTF. CDR3 bases: TGTGCCAGCACGCCCAACCTCGCGGTAAACTATGGCTACACCTTC.

The chain is built from TRBV2 and TRBJ2-1, with a tentative D call TRBD2 (5 bases). Per the germline V gene, CDR1 is SNHLY and CDR2 is FYNNEI. V was shortened by 3 bases and J by 10 bases, with 10 bases between the two germline ends. The CDR3 is 12 amino acids. CDR3 amino acids: CASSDLEVEQFF. The CDR3 DNA reads TGTGCCAGCAGTGACCTGGAGGTCGAGCAGTTCTTC. Supplemented by reference TRBV2 and TRBJ2-1, the full variable domain reads EPEVTQTPSHQVTQMGQEVILRCVPISNHLYFYWYRQILGQKVEFLVSFYNNEISEKSEIFDDQFSVERPDGSNFTLKIRSTKLEDSAMYFCASSDLEVEQFFGPGTRLTVL.

V gene TRBV5-1 combines with J gene TRBJ2-3, with a tentative D call TRBD2 (5 bases). CDR3 length equals 13 residues. CDR1 and CDR2 from the germline V gene are SGHRS and YFSETQ. Deletions cut 4 bases from V and 3 bases from J, with 9 bases between. CDR3 in DNA: TGCGCCAGCAGCCGGACTCAAACAGATACGCAGTATTTT. Translating gives CASSRTQTDTQYF.

The chain is built from TRBV4-3 and TRBJ1-1; TRBD1 is a possible D gene (5 bases). Trimming pared 6 bases from V and 0 bases from J, leaving 17 bases between. Germline V gene sequence: CDR1 LGHNA, CDR2 YSLEER. The CDR3 contains 16 residues. The CDR3 sequence: CASRPGTGVLNTEAFF. The CDR3 coding sequence is TGCGCCAGCAGACCCGGGACGGGGGTCTTGAACACTGAAGCTTTCTTT.

This chain uses TRBV4-2 with TRBJ1-2; the D is unclear. This CDR3 contains 16 residues. Germline V gene sequence: CDR1 LGHNA, CDR2 YNFKEQ. V lost 0 bases to trimming and J lost 2 bases, with 13 bases between them. DNA of the CDR3: TGTGCCAGCAGCCAAGATCTCCTGAGAGTCAACTATGGCTACACCTTC. Protein product: CASSQDLLRVNYGYTF.

The gene calls are TRBV19 and TRBJ1-2; 8 bases line up with TRBD1. Losses at the gene ends were 5 bases for V and 4 bases for J; bases not matched to a gene: 6. The CDR3 is 14 residues long. CDR1 and CDR2 (germline): LNHDA, SQIVND (reference sequence). The CDR3 loop is CASSPQGAGYGYTF. The DNA of the CDR3 is TGTGCCAGTAGTCCTCAGGGGGCCGGCTATGGCTACACCTTC.

This chain uses TRBV5-6 with TRBJ1-5; 8 bases fit TRBD1. Germline loops: CDR1 SGHDT, CDR2 YYEEEE. The junction had 10 bases not matched to a gene; V was cut back by 4 bases and J by 4 bases. The CDR3 is 16 residues long. CDR3 in amino acids: CASSTSWTGRNQPQHF. CDR3 nucleotide sequence: TGTGCCAGCAGCACCTCTTGGACAGGGAGAAATCAGCCCCAGCATTTT.

The J gene is TRBJ1-5, the V gene TRBV19; 10 bases are a match to TRBD1. Germline assignment: CDR1 LNHDA and CDR2 SQIVND (reference sequence). The trim removed 8 bases at V and 2 bases at J, leaving 12 bases unmatched. The CDR3 covers 17 residues. The CDR3 DNA sequence: TGTGCCAGTCGGGACAGGGGAAGGGAGGGTGGCAATCAGCCCCAGCATTTT. The encoded protein is CASRDRGREGGNQPQHF.

The V and J genes are TRBV18 and TRBJ2-1; D call uncertain. The CDR3 contains 17 residues. With 1 base removed from V and 2 bases from J, the gap between germline ends came to 15 bases. Germline CDR1 reads KGHSH; CDR2 reads LQKENI. In nucleotides, the CDR3 is TGTGCCAGCTCACCACGTGCCATCGGAGTTACCTACAATGAGCAGTTCTTC. It yields the protein CASSPRAIGVTYNEQFF.

The J gene is TRBJ1-2, the V gene TRBV14, with D hard to call. This CDR3 region has 12 residues. CDR1 is SGHDN, CDR2 FVKESK, per germline. The V gene lost 8 bases and the J gene lost 8 bases, with 15 bases spanning the gap. The CDR3 region is CASGEWGGGYTF. The CDR3 DNA is TGTGCCAGCGGGGAGTGGGGAGGCGGCTACACCTTC.

The CDR3 bases are TGTGCCAGCAGCCAAGGGGTCGGAGGGTATGGCTACACCTTC. Amino acids: CASSQGVGGYGYTF. The chain employs TRBV14 and TRBJ1-2; D is unresolved. The CDR3 totals 14 residues. Looked up from germline, CDR1 is SGHDN and CDR2 is FVKESK. V lost 1 base, J lost 5 bases, and 11 bases lay in between.

The V gene is TRBV6-6, the J gene TRBJ2-5; TRBD1 might be the D (6 bases). The CDR3 runs 14 residues. The germline gives CDR1 MNHNY, CDR2 SVGAGI (reference sequence). V was pared by 6 bases and J by 2 bases, with 13 bases between. The CDR3 sequence: CASRDSQAQETQYF. CDR3 bases: TGTGCCAGCAGGGACAGCCAAGCTCAAGAGACCCAGTACTTC.

The gene calls are TRBV27 and TRBJ2-2; tentatively, D is TRBD2 (6 bases). Germline CDR1 is MNHEY and CDR2 is SMNVEV (reference sequence). This CDR3 spans 15 amino acids. The ends were cut back, 6 bases at V and 6 bases at J, with 17 bases in the middle. This CDR3 is CASRFGRGSPGELFF. CDR3 sequence (DNA): TGTGCCAGCAGGTTCGGGCGGGGCAGTCCCGGGGAGCTGTTTTTT.

The rearrangement joins TRBV6-1 to TRBJ1-2; maybe TRBD1 (5 bases). The germline V gene encodes CDR1 MNHNS and CDR2 SASEGT. V was clipped by 0 bases and J by 4 bases, with 15 bases between them. The CDR3 length is 16 residues. CDR3 residues: CASSEALRGEGYGYTF. The CDR3 DNA follows: TGTGCCAGCAGTGAAGCGCTTCGGGGGGAGGGCTATGGCTACACCTTC.

The genes are TRBV10-3 and TRBJ1-2, with 7 bases matching TRBD1. This CDR3 is 14 amino acids long. Trimming at V came to 7 bases and at J to 0 bases, leaving 5 bases not matched to a gene. Germline lookup yields CDR1 ENHRY and CDR2 SYGVKD. The CDR3 protein is CAIMSRGANYGYTF. The CDR3 bases are TGTGCCATCATGAGCAGGGGGGCTAACTATGGCTACACCTTC.

This chain connects TRBV30 to TRBJ1-3; 7 positions match TRBD1. CDR1 is GTSNPN and CDR2 is SVGIG in the germline V gene (reference sequence). The CDR3 sequence is 15 residues long. V trimming: 5 bases; J trimming: 0 bases; junction bases outside the gene matches: 7. CDR3 nucleotides: TGTGCCTGGTCCTCGACAGGGTACTCTGGAAACACCATATATTTT. This gives the protein CAWSSTGYSGNTIYF.

V usage is TRBV19 and J usage is TRBJ1-3, with D possibly matching TRBD1 (5 bases). V lost 4 bases and J 0 bases, leaving 10 bases between the germline ends. The CDR3 runs 15 residues. CDR1 and CDR2 from the germline V gene are LNHDA and SQIVND (reference sequence). In DNA form, the CDR3 reads TGTGCCAGTAGTAAGACAGCCGACTCTGGAAACACCATATATTTT. Its translation is CASSKTADSGNTIYF.

V is TRBV5-6 and J is TRBJ2-2; 7 positions match TRBD2. The CDR3 sequence is 19 residues long. Per the germline V gene, CDR1 is SGHDT and CDR2 is YYEEEE. The trim removed 4 bases at V and 3 bases at J, leaving 18 bases unmatched. CDR3 protein: CASSPTTPLAGRDTGELFF. The CDR3 DNA reads as TGTGCCAGCAGCCCAACTACTCCCCTAGCAGGGAGGGACACCGGGGAGCTGTTTTTT.

The chain carries TRBV5-6 and TRBJ1-2; 7 positions match TRBD1. This CDR3 comprises 14 residues. J was trimmed by 5 bases and V by 5 bases; bases with no gene match: 9. Looked up from germline, CDR1 is SGHDT and CDR2 is YYEEEE. The CDR3 loop is CASSPDREPYGYTF. The DNA of the CDR3 is TGTGCCAGCAGTCCCGACAGGGAGCCTTATGGCTACACCTTC.

The chain couples TRBV5-1 to TRBJ2-3; D gene unclear. CDR1 and CDR2 (germline): SGHRS, YFSETQ. V lost 4 bases to trimming and J lost 0 bases, with 15 bases between them. CDR3 length equals 16 residues. In nucleotides, the CDR3 is TGCGCCAGCAGCCTGCCTTTAGGCGGCAGCACAGATACGCAGTATTTT. Translated: CASSLPLGGSTDTQYF.

The rearrangement uses TRBV6-6 and TRBJ2-3, with 10 bases identical to TRBD1. Germline V gene sequence: CDR1 MNHNY, CDR2 SVGAGI (reference sequence). V gave up 5 bases and J gave up 3 bases; unmatched junction bases: 8. The CDR3 extends over 16 amino acids. DNA for the CDR3: TGTGCCAGCAGTACTCTGACAGGGGGCAGTACAGATACGCAGTATTTT. It encodes CASSTLTGGSTDTQYF.

The chain links TRBV19 to TRBJ1-4, with TRBD1 as a possible D gene (5 bases). This CDR3 region has 14 residues. V lost 4 bases and J lost 3, with 9 bases in between. Germline loops: CDR1 LNHDA, CDR2 SQIVND (reference sequence). The CDR3 DNA follows: TGTGCCAGTAGTACCCGACAGCCTAATGAAAAACTGTTTTTT. Its translation is CASSTRQPNEKLFF. Full variable domain (outside the CDR3, taken from reference TRBV19 and TRBJ1-4): DGGITQSPKYLFRKEGQNVTLSCEQNLNHDAMYWYRQDPGQGLRLIYYSQIVNDFQKGDIAEGYSVSREKKESFPLTVTSAQKNPTAFYLCASSTRQPNEKLFFGSGTQLSVL.

The chain carries TRBV15 and TRBJ1-1; D is perhaps TRBD1 (5 bases). The CDR3 is made up of 15 amino acids. CDR1 is LNHNV and CDR2 is YYDKDF in the germline V gene (reference sequence). V shed 1 base and J shed 0 bases, with 9 bases lying between them. CDR3 region: CATSRVNRLNTEAFF. Written as DNA, the CDR3 is TGTGCCACCAGCAGAGTGAACAGGTTGAACACTGAAGCTTTCTTT.

V and J are TRBV28 and TRBJ2-1; TRBD2 aligns across 9 bases. CDR1 and CDR2 from the germline V gene are MDHEN and SYDVKM. V shed 8 bases and J 4 bases; nucleotides not matched to a gene: 12. The CDR3 is 16 residues long. CDR3 region: CASARLGAGGYNEQFF. The DNA of the CDR3 is TGTGCCAGCGCACGTTTGGGGGCGGGGGGGTACAATGAGCAGTTCTTC. Using reference TRBV28 and TRBJ2-1 for the parts outside the CDR3, the full variable domain is DVKVTQSSRYLVKRTGEKVFLECVQDMDHENMFWYRQDPGLGLRLIYFSYDVKMKEKGDIPEGYSVSREKKERFSLILESASTNQTSMYLCASARLGAGGYNEQFFGPGTRLTVL.

The gene calls are TRBV7-6 and TRBJ2-1, with D perhaps TRBD1 (5 bases). The CDR3 loop spans 15 amino acids. V gave up 5 bases and J gave up 0 bases, with 11 bases separating them. Germline V gives CDR1 SGHVS, CDR2 FNYEAQ. The DNA of the CDR3 is TGTGCCAGCAGCCAGGACATCAGCTCCTACAATGAGCAGTTCTTC. Translation gives CASSQDISSYNEQFF. Variable domain in full (rest from reference TRBV7-6 and TRBJ2-1): GAGVSQSPRYKVTKRGQDVALRCDPISGHVSLYWYRQALGQGPEFLTYFNYEAQQDKSGLPNDRFSAERPEGSISTLTIQRTEQRDSAMYRCASSQDISSYNEQFFGPGTRLTVL.

The chain joins TRBV19 to TRBJ2-1; D gene unclear. Trimming removed 5 bases at V and 0 bases at J, with 11 bases between. Per the germline V gene, CDR1 is LNHDA and CDR2 is SQIVND (reference sequence). The length of the CDR3 is 15 residues. CDR3 DNA sequence: TGTGCCAGTAGTGAGTCTGGCGGCTCCTACAATGAGCAGTTCTTC. Translating it yields CASSESGGSYNEQFF.

J is TRBJ1-3 and V is TRBV9, with 11 positions matching TRBD1. V shed 4 bases and J 0 bases; nucleotides not matched to a gene: 6. This CDR3 contains 17 residues. Germline loops: CDR1 SGDLS, CDR2 YYNGEE. CDR3 amino acids: CASSLWTGGVSGNTIYF. CDR3 DNA: TGTGCCAGCAGCTTGTGGACAGGGGGCGTCTCTGGAAACACCATATATTTT. Supplemented by reference TRBV9 and TRBJ1-3, the full variable domain reads DSGVTQTPKHLITATGQRVTLRCSPRSGDLSVYWYQQSLDQGLQFLIQYYNGEERAKGNILERFSAQQFPDLHSELNLSSLELGDSALYFCASSLWTGGVSGNTIYFGEGSWLTVV.